The rows below give T cell receptor beta chains drawn from one sample of a study of T cell changes during pregnancy in multiple sclerosis. Clones were read by immunoSEQ multiplex PCR, and TCRdb kept only the in-frame ones, dropping some. There are 49,000 or so clones in the sample; approximately 90% occur only once, and about 0.36% lies in the top ten. Sequencing used CD4+ T cells from peripheral blood mononuclear cells, obtained in the second trimester of pregnancy. All receptors derive from a female donor in good health, enrolled as a control in a pregnancy study. CDR3s leave out the opening cysteine and the closing phenylalanine or tryptophan. The D gene is left open where the match is weak. Clone size is not always given. Where it is, it says once, few, many or a class for expanded clones.

v_gene	abundance	d_gene	j_gene	CDR3aa
TRBV6-5	.	.	TRBJ2-1	ASSFNNEQF
TRBV25-1	.	.	TRBJ2-1	ASSESWAGANEQF
TRBV14	.	.	TRBJ1-2	ASSPWTARDGGYT
TRBV6-5	once	TRBD1	TRBJ1-2	ASRPTGGDYGYT
TRBV29-1	once	.	TRBJ1-4	SVASEEGEKLF
TRBV5-1	once	TRBD2	TRBJ2-7	ASSLGGLAGGEQY
TRBV19	.	.	TRBJ1-1	ASTQGRGTEAF
TRBV19	.	TRBD1	TRBJ1-1	ASRGPGQKNTEAF
TRBV29-1	.	TRBD1	TRBJ1-2	SVVKTGVFSYT
TRBV7-3	.	TRBD1	TRBJ1-2	ASSYQSGGDGYT
TRBV9	.	TRBD1	TRBJ1-6	ASSVGPDRGDGSPLH
TRBV19	few	TRBD2	TRBJ2-5	ASSTLLAGVETQY
TRBV7-2	.	TRBD1	TRBJ1-3	ASSLAGGQGANTIY
TRBV7-9	.	.	TRBJ1-1	ASSFPKSGRGTEAF
TRBV19	.	TRBD1	TRBJ1-2	ASTPRGRGSSDYGYT
TRBV6-6	.	.	TRBJ1-1	ASSYGQAQAF
TRBV5-1	.	TRBD1	TRBJ1-4	ASSLVMGQSGEKLF
TRBV25-1	once	.	TRBJ2-7	ASSELGQGGSYEQY
TRBV4-1	.	TRBD1	TRBJ1-6	ASSQVRGGQNNSPLH
TRBV7-9	.	.	TRBJ2-1	ASSPRWGDEQF
TRBV5-5	.	TRBD1	TRBJ1-1	ASIRQGVREAF
TRBV5-1	.	.	TRBJ1-4	ASSLGSSQRSEKLF
TRBV30	.	TRBD1	TRBJ1-6	AWSVKGARGNSPLH